This T cell receptor (beta chain) was identified during a study of Ad26.COV2.S vaccination and SARS-CoV-2 variants (dated by TCRdb to 2020 to 2023). With respect to the entire study: TCRbeta repertoire sequencing served as the tool for gauging how specific and how broad the SARS-CoV-2-reactive T cell receptors were following Ad26.COV2.S vaccination. The TCR-sequenced set comprised around 30 samples: approximately 19 Ad26.COV2.S vaccine recipients, 5 placebo recipients and 8 SARS-CoV-2 convalescent individuals.

As concerns this clone: The specificity of this receptor is unknown. No much larger clone exists at a distance of one base, and base qualities are not known.

The study at large found these results: Ad26.COV2.S recipients had higher spike-specific TCR breadth than placebo recipients (P = 0.0014). According to the authors, total T cell responses may have been underestimated by the TCR breadth and depth analyses. Vaccine and placebo recipients had similar non-spike TCR breadth, a finding consistent with the vaccine containing only spike. Substantial breadth of spike-specific CD8+ and CD4+ T cell responses was reported after vaccination.

The immunoSEQ Assay was used to sequence TCRbeta CDR3 regions. After extraction, genomic DNA underwent amplification by bias-controlled multiplex PCR, followed by high-throughput sequencing. Per the authors' processing: Collapsing and filtering of sequences were performed to quantify the absolute abundance of each unique TCRbeta CDR3 region. Usable DNA was measured by amplifying reference genes present in all nucleated cells, and TCRbeta template counts were normalized to that usable DNA to estimate T cell fraction. Repertoire TCRs were annotated as SARS-CoV-2-specific by exact matching of V gene, CDR3 amino acid sequence and J gene to a known reactive TCR set. MIRA supplied the reference SARS-CoV-2 TCR set, which was filtered for enrichment in COVID-19-positive ImmuneCODE repertoires so that public or cross-reactive TCRs were removed. Based on the MIRA antigens, annotated TCRs were further analysed at the level of specific ORF or position within ORF. Breadth was defined as annotated unique rearrangements over total unique productive rearrangements; depth was the summed frequency of those rearrangements. Group comparisons of TCR breadth used two-sided Wilcoxon rank-sum tests. Sourced from immuneACCESS, this table was stored by TCRdb with only in-frame sequences that have V and J called. A share of the clones is absent; for the studies checked, an unresolved V gene accounts for under half, and the remainder has no known explanation. V and J calls and clone size are given by that table; D and trimming were obtained from the DNA. This sample has 120,000 to 150,000 clones in its table, and about nine tenths of those were observed once. In total, the top ten clones hold approximately 5% of the sample.

V loses 1 base, J loses 2 bases, and the germline ends lie 9 bases apart. The CDR3, cysteine through phenylalanine, is 15 amino acids long. Only CDR3 DNA is held: 45 bases, read in frame from base 1. According to the germline V gene, CDR1 reads SGHTA and CDR2 reads FQGNSA. Per the publication, the time point label means: individuals recovered from natural SARS-CoV-2 infection. In this chain, TRBV7-2 is recombined with TRBJ2-1; TRBD1 is possibly the D segment (5 matching bases). The clonotype comes from a human donor who had recovered from COVID-19. The specimen was peripheral blood, collected after recovery from COVID-19. The base sequence is TGTGCCAGCAGCTTAGGCAGGGAACCCTACAATGAGCAGTTCTTC. This translates into CASSLGREPYNEQFF. The reference TRBV7-2 and TRBJ2-1 proteins fill in what lies around the CDR3, so the full variable domain reads GAGVSQSPSNKVTEKGKDVELRCDPISGHTALYWYRQSLGQGLEFLIYFQGNSAPDKSGLPSDRFSAERTGGSVSTLTIQRTQQEDSAVYLCASSLGREPYNEQFFGPGTRLTVL.